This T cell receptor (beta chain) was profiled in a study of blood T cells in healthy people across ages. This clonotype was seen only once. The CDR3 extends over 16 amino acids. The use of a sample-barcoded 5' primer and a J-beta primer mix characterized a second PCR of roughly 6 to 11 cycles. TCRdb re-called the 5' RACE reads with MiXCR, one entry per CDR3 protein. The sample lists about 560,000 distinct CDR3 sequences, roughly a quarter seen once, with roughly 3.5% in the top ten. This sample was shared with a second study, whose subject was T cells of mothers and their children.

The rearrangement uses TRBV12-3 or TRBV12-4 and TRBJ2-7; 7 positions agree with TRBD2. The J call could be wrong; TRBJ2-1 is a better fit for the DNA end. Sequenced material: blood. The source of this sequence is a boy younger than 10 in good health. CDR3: CASSRHMSGMDNEQFF. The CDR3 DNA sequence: TGTGCCAGCAGCCGACATATGAGCGGGATGGACAATGAGCAGTTCTTC.